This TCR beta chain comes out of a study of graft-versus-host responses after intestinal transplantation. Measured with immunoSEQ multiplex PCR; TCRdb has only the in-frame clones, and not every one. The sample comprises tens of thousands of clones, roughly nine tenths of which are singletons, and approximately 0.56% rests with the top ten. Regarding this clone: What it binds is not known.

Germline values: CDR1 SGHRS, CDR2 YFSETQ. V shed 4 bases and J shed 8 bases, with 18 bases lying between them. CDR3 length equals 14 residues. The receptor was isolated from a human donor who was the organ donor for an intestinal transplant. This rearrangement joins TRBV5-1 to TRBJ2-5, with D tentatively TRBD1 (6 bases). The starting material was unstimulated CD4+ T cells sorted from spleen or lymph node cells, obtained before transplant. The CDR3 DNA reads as TGCGCCAGCAGCGACAGGCCCCAGAAGAGAACCCAGTACTTC. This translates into CASSDRPQKRTQYF.